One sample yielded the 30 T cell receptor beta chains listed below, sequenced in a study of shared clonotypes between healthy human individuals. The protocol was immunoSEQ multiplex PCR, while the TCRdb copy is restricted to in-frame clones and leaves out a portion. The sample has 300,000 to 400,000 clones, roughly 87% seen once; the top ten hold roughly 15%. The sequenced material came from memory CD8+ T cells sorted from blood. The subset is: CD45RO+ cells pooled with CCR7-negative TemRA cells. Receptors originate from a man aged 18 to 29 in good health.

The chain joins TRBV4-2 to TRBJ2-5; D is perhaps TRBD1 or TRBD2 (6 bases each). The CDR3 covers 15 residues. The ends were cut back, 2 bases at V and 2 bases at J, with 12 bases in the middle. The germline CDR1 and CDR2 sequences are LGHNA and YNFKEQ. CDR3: CASSQLRGLQETQYF. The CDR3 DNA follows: TGTGCCAGCAGCCAACTCCGGGGGCTACAAGAGACCCAGTACTTC.

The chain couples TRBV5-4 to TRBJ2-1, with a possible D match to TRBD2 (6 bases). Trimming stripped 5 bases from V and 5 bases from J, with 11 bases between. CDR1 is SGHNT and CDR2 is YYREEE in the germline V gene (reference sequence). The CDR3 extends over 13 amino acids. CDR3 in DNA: TGTGCCAGCAGTCGTCCGGGAGACAATGAGCAGTTCTTC. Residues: CASSRPGDNEQFF.

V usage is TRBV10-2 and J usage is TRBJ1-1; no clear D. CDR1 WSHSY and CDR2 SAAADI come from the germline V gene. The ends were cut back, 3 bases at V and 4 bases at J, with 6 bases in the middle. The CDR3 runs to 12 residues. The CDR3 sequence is CASSDEFTEAFF. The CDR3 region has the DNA TGCGCCAGCAGTGATGAGTTCACTGAAGCTTTCTTT.

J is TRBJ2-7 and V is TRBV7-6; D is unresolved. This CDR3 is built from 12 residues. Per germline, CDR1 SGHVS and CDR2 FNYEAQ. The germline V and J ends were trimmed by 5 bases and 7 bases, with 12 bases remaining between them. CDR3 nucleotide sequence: TGTGCCAGCAGCCCCCTCAAAGGGGAGCAGTACTTC. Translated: CASSPLKGEQYF.

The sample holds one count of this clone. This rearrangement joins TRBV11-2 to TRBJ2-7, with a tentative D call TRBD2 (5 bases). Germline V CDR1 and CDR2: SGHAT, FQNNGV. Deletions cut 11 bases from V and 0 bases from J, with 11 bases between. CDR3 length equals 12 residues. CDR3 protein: CASRGTSYEQYF. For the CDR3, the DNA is TGTGCCTCTCGGGGAACCTCCTACGAGCAGTACTTC.

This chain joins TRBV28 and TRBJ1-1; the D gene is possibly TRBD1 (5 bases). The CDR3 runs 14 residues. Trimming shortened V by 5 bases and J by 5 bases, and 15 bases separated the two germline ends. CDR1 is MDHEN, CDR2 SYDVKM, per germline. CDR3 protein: CASSPGGGVTEAFF. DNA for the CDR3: TGTGCCAGCAGTCCAGGTGGGGGGGTAACTGAAGCTTTCTTT.

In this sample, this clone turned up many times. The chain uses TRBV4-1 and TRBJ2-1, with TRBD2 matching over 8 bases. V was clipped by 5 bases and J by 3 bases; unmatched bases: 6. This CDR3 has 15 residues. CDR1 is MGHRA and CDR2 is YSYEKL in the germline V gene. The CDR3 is CASSTQREYYNEQFF. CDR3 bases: TGCGCCAGCAGCACCCAGCGGGAGTACTACAATGAGCAGTTCTTC.

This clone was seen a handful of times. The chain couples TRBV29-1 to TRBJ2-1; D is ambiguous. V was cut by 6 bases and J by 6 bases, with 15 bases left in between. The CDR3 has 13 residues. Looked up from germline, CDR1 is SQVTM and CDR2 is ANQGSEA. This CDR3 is CSVAGGLVNEQFF. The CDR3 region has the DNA TGCAGCGTGGCAGGTGGTCTCGTCAATGAGCAGTTCTTC.

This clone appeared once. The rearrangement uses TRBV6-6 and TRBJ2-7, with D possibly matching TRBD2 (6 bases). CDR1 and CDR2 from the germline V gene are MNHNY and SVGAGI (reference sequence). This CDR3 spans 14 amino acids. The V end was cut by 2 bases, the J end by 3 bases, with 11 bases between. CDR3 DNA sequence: TGTGCCAGCAGTTACGGGGACTCCTACTACGAGCAGTACTTC. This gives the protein CASSYGDSYYEQYF.

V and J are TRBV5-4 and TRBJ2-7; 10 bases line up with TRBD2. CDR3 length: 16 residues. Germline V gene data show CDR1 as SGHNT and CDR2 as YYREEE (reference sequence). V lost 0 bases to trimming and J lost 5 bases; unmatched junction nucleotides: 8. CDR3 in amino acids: CASSLDIGLAGDEQYF. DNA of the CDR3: TGTGCCAGCAGCTTGGATATTGGCCTAGCGGGAGACGAGCAGTACTTC.

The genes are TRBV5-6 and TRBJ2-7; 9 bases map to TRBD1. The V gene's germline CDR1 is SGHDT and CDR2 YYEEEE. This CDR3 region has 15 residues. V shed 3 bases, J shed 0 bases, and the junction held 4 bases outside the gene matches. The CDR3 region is CASSWTGEGSYEQYF. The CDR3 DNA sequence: TGTGCCAGCAGCTGGACAGGGGAGGGCTCCTACGAGCAGTACTTC.

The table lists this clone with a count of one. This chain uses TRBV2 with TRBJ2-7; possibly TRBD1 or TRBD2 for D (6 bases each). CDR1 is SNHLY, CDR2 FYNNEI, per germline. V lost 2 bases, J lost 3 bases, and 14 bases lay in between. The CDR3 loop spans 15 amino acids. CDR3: CASSEMGGIGYEQYF. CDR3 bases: TGTGCCAGCAGTGAAATGGGGGGCATTGGCTACGAGCAGTACTTC.

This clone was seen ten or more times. Here the CDR3 DNA reads TGTGCCAGCAGTGAAGCCCCCAACCAGGGGTTCTCTGATTCACCCCTCCACTTT. Its translation is CASSEAPNQGFSDSPLHF. V is TRBV6-1 and J is TRBJ1-6; D might be TRBD1 (6 bases). The CDR3 consists of 18 residues. Between the trimmed V and J ends, which lost 0 bases and 8 bases, there was a span of 20 bases. Germline values: CDR1 MNHNS, CDR2 SASEGT.

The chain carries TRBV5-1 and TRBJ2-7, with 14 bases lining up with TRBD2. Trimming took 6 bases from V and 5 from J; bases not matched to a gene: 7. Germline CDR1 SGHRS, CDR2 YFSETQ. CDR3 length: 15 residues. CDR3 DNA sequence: TGCGCCAGCACCTATGCGGGACTAGCGGGAGACGAGCAGTACTTC. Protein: CASTYAGLAGDEQYF.

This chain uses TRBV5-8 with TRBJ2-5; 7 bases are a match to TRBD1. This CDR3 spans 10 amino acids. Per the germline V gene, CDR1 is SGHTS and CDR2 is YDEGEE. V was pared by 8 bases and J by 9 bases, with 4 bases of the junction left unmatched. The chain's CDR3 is CARTQGAQYF. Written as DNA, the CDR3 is TGTGCCAGAACCCAGGGGGCCCAGTACTTC.

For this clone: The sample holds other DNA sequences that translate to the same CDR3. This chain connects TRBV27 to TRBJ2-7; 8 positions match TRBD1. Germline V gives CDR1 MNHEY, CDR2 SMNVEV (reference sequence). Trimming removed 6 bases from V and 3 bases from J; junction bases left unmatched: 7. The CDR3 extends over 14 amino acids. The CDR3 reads CASSPGTGGYEQYF. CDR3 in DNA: TGTGCCAGCAGCCCCGGGACAGGAGGCTACGAGCAGTACTTC.

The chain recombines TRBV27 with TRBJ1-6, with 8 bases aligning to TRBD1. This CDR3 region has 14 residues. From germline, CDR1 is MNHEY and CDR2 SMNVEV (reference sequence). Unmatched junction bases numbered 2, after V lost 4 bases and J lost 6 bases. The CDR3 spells CASSSGQGNSPLHF. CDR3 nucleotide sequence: TGTGCCAGCAGTTCTGGACAGGGTAATTCACCCCTCCACTTT.

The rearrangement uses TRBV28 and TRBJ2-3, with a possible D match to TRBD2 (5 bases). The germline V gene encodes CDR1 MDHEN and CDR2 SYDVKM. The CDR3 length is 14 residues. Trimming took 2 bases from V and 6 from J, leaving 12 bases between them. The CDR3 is CASSLPGLWDTQYF. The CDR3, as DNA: TGTGCCAGCAGTTTACCCGGACTGTGGGATACGCAGTATTTT.

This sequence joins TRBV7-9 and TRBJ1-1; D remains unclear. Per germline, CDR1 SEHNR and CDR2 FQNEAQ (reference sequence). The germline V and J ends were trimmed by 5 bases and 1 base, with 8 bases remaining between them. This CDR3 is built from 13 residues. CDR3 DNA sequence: TGTGCCAGCAGCCCTACACAGAACACTGAAGCTTTCTTT. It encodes CASSPTQNTEAFF.

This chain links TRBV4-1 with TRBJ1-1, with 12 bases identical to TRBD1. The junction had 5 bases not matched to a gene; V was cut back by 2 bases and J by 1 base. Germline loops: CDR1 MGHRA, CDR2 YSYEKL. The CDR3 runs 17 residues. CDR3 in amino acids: CASSQLPGQGANTEAFF. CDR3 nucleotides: TGCGCCAGCAGCCAATTACCGGGACAGGGGGCGAACACTGAAGCTTTCTTT.

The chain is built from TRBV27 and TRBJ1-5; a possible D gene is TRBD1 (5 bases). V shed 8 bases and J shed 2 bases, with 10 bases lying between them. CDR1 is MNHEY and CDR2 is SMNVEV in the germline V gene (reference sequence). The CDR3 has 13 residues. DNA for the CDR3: TGTGCCAGCCAGGGCTACGGCAATCAGCCCCAGCATTTT. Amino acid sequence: CASQGYGNQPQHF.

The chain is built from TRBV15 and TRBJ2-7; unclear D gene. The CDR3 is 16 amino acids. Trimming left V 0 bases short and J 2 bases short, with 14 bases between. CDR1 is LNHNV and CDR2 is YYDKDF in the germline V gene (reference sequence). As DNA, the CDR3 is TGTGCCACCAGCAGAGATGGGTCCCCTGGGGCCTACGAGCAGTACTTC. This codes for CATSRDGSPGAYEQYF.

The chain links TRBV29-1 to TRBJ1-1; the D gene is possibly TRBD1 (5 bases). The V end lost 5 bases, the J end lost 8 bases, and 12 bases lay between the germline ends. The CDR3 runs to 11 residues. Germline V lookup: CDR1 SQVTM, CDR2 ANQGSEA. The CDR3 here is CSVLQGVEAFF. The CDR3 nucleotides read TGCAGCGTTCTCCAAGGGGTAGAAGCTTTCTTT.

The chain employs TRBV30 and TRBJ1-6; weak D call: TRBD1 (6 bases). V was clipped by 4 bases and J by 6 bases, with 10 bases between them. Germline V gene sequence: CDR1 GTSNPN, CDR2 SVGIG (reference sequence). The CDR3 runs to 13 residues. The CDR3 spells CAWTPDSNSPLHF. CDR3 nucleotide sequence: TGTGCCTGGACCCCGGACAGTAATTCACCCCTCCACTTT. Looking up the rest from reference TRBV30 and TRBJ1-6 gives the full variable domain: SQTIHQWPATLVQPVGSPLSLECTVEGTSNPNLYWYRQAAGRGLQLLFYSVGIGQISSEVPQNLSASRPQDRQFILSSKKLLLSDSGFYLCAWTPDSNSPLHFGNGTRLTVT.

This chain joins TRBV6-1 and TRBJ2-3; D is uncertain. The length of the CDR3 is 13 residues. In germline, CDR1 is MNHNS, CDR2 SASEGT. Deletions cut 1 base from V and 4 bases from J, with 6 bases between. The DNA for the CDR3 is TGTGCCAGCAGTGAAGTGCAAGCAGATACGCAGTATTTT. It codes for CASSEVQADTQYF.

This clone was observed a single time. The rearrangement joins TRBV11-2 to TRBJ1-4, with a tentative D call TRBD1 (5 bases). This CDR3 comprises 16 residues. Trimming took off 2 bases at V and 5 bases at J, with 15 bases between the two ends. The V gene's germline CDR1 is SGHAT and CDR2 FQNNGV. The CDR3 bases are TGTGCCAGCAGCTTAAGGGGAACTCACCTAAATGAAAAACTGTTTTTT. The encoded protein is CASSLRGTHLNEKLFF.

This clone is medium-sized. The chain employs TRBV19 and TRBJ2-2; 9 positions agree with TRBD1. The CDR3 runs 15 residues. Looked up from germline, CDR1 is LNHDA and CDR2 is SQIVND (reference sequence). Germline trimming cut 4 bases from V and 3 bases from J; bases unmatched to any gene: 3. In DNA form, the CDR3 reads TGTGCCAGTAGTAGGGGACAGGGAGACACCGGGGAGCTGTTTTTT. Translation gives CASSRGQGDTGELFF. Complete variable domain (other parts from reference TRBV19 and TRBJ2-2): DGGITQSPKYLFRKEGQNVTLSCEQNLNHDAMYWYRQDPGQGLRLIYYSQIVNDFQKGDIAEGYSVSREKKESFPLTVTSAQKNPTAFYLCASSRGQGDTGELFFGEGSRLTVL.

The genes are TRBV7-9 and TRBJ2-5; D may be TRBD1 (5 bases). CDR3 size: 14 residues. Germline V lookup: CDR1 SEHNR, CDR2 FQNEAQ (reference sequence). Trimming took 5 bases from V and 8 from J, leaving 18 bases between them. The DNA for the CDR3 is TGTGCCAGCAGCCAAAAAGAAGAACAGGACACCCAGTACTTC. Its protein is CASSQKEEQDTQYF. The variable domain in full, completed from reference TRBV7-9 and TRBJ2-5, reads DTGVSQNPRHKITKRGQNVTFRCDPISEHNRLYWYRQTLGQGPEFLTYFQNEAQLEKSRLLSDRFSAERPKGSFSTLEIQRTEQGDSAMYLCASSQKEEQDTQYFGPGTRLLVL.

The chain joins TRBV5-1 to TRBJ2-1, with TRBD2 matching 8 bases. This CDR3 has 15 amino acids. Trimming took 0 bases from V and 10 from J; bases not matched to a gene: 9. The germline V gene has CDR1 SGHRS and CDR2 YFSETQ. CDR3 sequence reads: CASSLASVAGWEQFF. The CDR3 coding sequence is TGCGCCAGCAGCTTGGCATCGGTAGCGGGATGGGAGCAGTTCTTC. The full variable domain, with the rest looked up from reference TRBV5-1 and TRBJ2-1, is KAGVTQTPRYLIKTRGQQVTLSCSPISGHRSVSWYQQTPGQGLQFLFEYFSETQRNKGNFPGRFSGRQFSNSRSEMNVSTLELGDSALYLCASSLASVAGWEQFFGPGTRLTVL.

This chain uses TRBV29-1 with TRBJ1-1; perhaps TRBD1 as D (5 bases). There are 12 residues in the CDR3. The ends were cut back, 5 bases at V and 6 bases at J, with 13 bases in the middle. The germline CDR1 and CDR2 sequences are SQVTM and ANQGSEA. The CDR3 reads CSVHVGGAEAFF. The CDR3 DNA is TGCAGCGTTCATGTTGGGGGGGCTGAAGCTTTCTTT.